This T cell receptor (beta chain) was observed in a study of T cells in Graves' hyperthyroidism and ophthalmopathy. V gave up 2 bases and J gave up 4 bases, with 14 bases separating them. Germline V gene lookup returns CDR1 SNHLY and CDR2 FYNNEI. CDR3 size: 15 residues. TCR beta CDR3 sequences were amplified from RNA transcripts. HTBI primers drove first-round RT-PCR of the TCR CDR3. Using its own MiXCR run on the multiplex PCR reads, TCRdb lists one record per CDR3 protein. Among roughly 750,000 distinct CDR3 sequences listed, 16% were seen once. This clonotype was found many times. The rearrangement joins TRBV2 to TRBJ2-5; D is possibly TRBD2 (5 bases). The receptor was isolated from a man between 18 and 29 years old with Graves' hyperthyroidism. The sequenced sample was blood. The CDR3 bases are TGTGCCAGCAGTGAATATTGGTCCAGCGGAGAGACCCAGTACTTC. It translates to CASSEYWSSGETQYF.